Shown below are 15 T cell receptor beta chains from a single sample sequenced in a study of blood T cell repertoires in COVID-19. Sequencing used immunoSEQ multiplex PCR; TCRdb keeps in-frame clones, though not all of them. In the table there are hundreds of thousands of clones, under 90% of which are singletons. The sample taken for sequencing was peripheral blood. The source is an elderly woman with active or convalescent COVID-19.

V gene TRBV9 combines with J gene TRBJ2-1, with 12 bases fitting TRBD2. V lost 0 bases to trimming and J lost 3 bases; unmatched junction nucleotides: 19. This CDR3 region has 22 residues. The germline V gene encodes CDR1 SGDLS and CDR2 YYNGEE. The CDR3 nucleotides read TGTGCCAGCAGCGTAGGGCTCGATCTCCCGACTAGCGGGAGAATTCTCTACAATGAGCAGTTCTTC. It yields the protein CASSVGLDLPTSGRILYNEQFF.

The chain combines TRBV29-1 with TRBJ1-1, with D unclear. CDR1 SQVTM and CDR2 ANQGSEA come from the germline V gene. The CDR3 covers 11 residues. V was cut by 3 bases and J by 1 base, with 3 bases left in between. The CDR3 protein is CSVDSNTEAFF. The DNA of the CDR3 is TGCAGCGTTGACTCGAACACTGAAGCTTTCTTT. The entire variable domain, with the rest obtained from reference TRBV29-1 and TRBJ1-1, is as follows: SAVISQKPSRDICQRGTSLTIQCQVDSQVTMMFWYRQQPGQSLTLIATANQGSEATYESGFVIDKFPISRPNLTFSTLTVSNMSPEDSSIYLCSVDSNTEAFFGQGTRLTVV.

The rearrangement uses TRBV9 and TRBJ2-1; no reliable D call. The CDR3 has 16 residues. Germline V gene data show CDR1 as SGDLS and CDR2 as YYNGEE. The V gene lost 0 bases and the J gene lost 5 bases, with 15 bases spanning the gap. CDR3 protein: CASSVAPLALDNEQFF. CDR3 sequence (DNA): TGTGCCAGCAGCGTAGCCCCCTTGGCCCTAGACAATGAGCAGTTCTTC.

The chain uses TRBV12-1 and TRBJ1-1; the table's D call of TRBD1 was not tested on the DNA. TRBV12-1 is designated a pseudogene. This CDR3 region has 12 residues. CDR3 nucleotide sequence: TGTGCCAGCAGCTTTGGTGGGGCCATCGCTTTCTTT. This gives the protein CASSFGGAIAFF.

This clone was counted a single time. CDR3 in DNA: TGTGCCAGCAGCTTACGAGGGGGCGATCAGCCCCAGCATTTT. This codes for CASSLRGGDQPQHF. V usage is TRBV7-2 and J usage is TRBJ1-5, with TRBD1 matching over 7 bases. CDR1 and CDR2 (germline): SGHTA, FQGNSA. The CDR3 has 14 amino acids. J lost 5 bases, V lost 2 bases, and 3 bases had no gene match.

The chain links TRBV7-8 to TRBJ1-1; tentative D call: TRBD1 (6 bases). V lost 4 bases and J lost 3, with 12 bases in between. The CDR3 spans 14 residues. The germline V gene encodes CDR1 SGHVS and CDR2 FQNEAQ. CDR3 sequence: CASSSRDTYTEAFF. The CDR3 bases are TGTGCCAGCAGCTCCCGGGACACTTACACTGAAGCTTTCTTT.

Points on this clone: The sample carries other DNA sequences with the same CDR3. The chain uses TRBV5-5 and TRBJ1-2, with no clear D. The germline V gene encodes CDR1 SGHKS and CDR2 YYEKEE (reference sequence). V was pared by 0 bases and J by 3 bases, with 3 bases between. The CDR3 contains 12 residues. The CDR3 DNA is TGTGCCAGCAGCTTGGCGGACTATGGCTACACCTTC. It is translated as CASSLADYGYTF.

The rearrangement uses TRBV18 and TRBJ2-1, with D unclear. Germline loops: CDR1 KGHSH, CDR2 LQKENI. The V end was cut by 2 bases, the J end by 8 bases, with 7 bases between. The CDR3 contains 12 residues. CDR3 residues: CASSPTFDEQFF. For the CDR3, the DNA is TGTGCCAGCTCACCAACATTCGATGAGCAGTTCTTC. Using reference TRBV18 and TRBJ2-1 for the parts outside the CDR3, the full variable domain is NAGVMQNPRHLVRRRGQEARLRCSPMKGHSHVYWYRQLPEEGLKFMVYLQKENIIDESGMPKERFSAEFPKEGPSILRIQQVVRGDSAAYFCASSPTFDEQFFGPGTRLTVL.

The chain links TRBV11-3 to TRBJ2-7; 9 bases match TRBD1. Trimming removed 2 bases from V and 0 bases from J; junction bases left unmatched: 2. From germline, CDR1 is SGHNT and CDR2 YENEEA. This CDR3 region has 15 residues. The CDR3 region is CASSLMGQGSYEQYF. CDR3 DNA: TGTGCCAGCAGCTTAATGGGACAGGGCTCCTACGAGCAGTACTTC.

The gene calls are TRBV4-3 and TRBJ1-2; D may be TRBD1 (6 bases). Trimming pared 2 bases from V and 1 base from J, leaving 11 bases between. The CDR3 totals 15 residues. Germline CDR1 and CDR2: LGHNA and YSLEER. CDR3 sequence reads: CASSQLGGYNYGYTF. The CDR3 DNA reads TGCGCCAGCAGCCAATTAGGGGGTTATAACTATGGCTACACCTTC.

J is TRBJ2-2 and V is TRBV6-6, with 9 bases aligning to TRBD1. The CDR3 has 16 residues. The V and J ends lost 5 bases and 3 bases, in that order; junction bases with no gene match: 7. Germline values: CDR1 MNHNY, CDR2 SVGAGI (reference sequence). CDR3: CASSPPGQGYTGELFF. CDR3 in DNA: TGTGCCAGCAGTCCCCCGGGACAGGGTTACACCGGGGAGCTGTTTTTT.

This chain joins TRBV6-5 and TRBJ2-3; TRBD2 might be the D (6 bases). Germline V CDR1 and CDR2: MNHEY, SVGAGI. The CDR3 totals 14 residues. V lost 6 bases to trimming and J lost 3 bases, with 13 bases between them. This CDR3 is CASRRDLGTDTQYF. The CDR3 nucleotides are TGTGCCAGCAGGCGGGACTTGGGGACAGATACGCAGTATTTT.

The chain joins TRBV7-9 to TRBJ1-3; TRBD1 is a possible D gene (5 bases). The CDR3 has 14 amino acids. Germline CDR1 reads SEHNR; CDR2 reads FQNEAQ (reference sequence). The V gene lost 2 bases and the J gene lost 4 bases, with 9 bases spanning the gap. CDR3 DNA: TGTGCCAGCAGCTTAAGGGGCCAAGGAAACACCATATATTTT. It yields the protein CASSLRGQGNTIYF.

This rearrangement joins TRBV6-6 to TRBJ1-4; 7 bases match TRBD1. The CDR3 spans 14 residues. Germline CDR1 MNHNY, CDR2 SVGAGI (reference sequence). V was pared by 2 bases and J by 7 bases, with 4 bases of the junction left unmatched. The DNA of the CDR3 is TGTGCCAGCAGTTACAGGGGGCAGAGTGAAAAACTGTTTTTT. Its translation: CASSYRGQSEKLFF.

V gene TRBV3-1 (or the pseudogene TRBV3-2) combines with J gene TRBJ2-2, with unresolved D. The length of the CDR3 is 13 residues. Germline CDR1 is LGHDT and CDR2 is YNNKEL (reference sequence). V was shortened by 0 bases and J by 10 bases, with 9 bases between the two germline ends. DNA of the CDR3: TGTGCCAGCAGCCAAGATTTAGCACCGGAGCTGTTTTTT. Encoded protein: CASSQDLAPELFF.